This T cell receptor beta chain is from a study of identical twins. TCRdb re-called the 5' RACE reads with MiXCR, one entry per CDR3 protein. The sample contains approximately 700,000 distinct CDR3 sequences, over 15% of which appear only once. The same specimen was also included in a second study, on T cells expressing NK-cell markers. That paper adds: Specificity for HCMV among expanded NKG2C+ T cell clones was not established.

The source material was PBMCs. This TCR was sampled from a woman younger than 30 in good health.

This CDR3 is CSVEDRRVTGSKNIQYF. Here the CDR3 DNA reads TGCAGCGTTGAAGATCGACGGGTGACCGGGAGCAAAAACATTCAGTACTTC. V is TRBV29-1 and J is TRBJ2-4; a weak D match, TRBD2 (6 bases). Trimming removed 0 bases from V and 3 bases from J, with 18 bases in between. Per germline, CDR1 SQVTM and CDR2 ANQGSEA. CDR3 size: 17 residues.